These 32 T cell receptor beta chains share one sample of origin, sequenced in a study of blood T cell repertoires in COVID-19. The table came from immunoSEQ multiplex PCR; TCRdb's copy has only in-frame clones and leaves some out. This sample has just under 45,000 clones, with around 90% found just once. The sample was peripheral blood. These receptor sequences come from a woman aged 80 or over in a cohort sampled during active or convalescent COVID-19.

CDR3 bases: TGTGCCAGCTCTCTTCCGGGACAGGGGGGCCGGAGGGCTGAAGCTTTCTTT. Encoded protein: CASSLPGQGGRRAEAFF. The V gene is TRBV5-8, the J gene TRBJ1-1; 11 bases are shared with TRBD1. The germline gives CDR1 SGHTS, CDR2 YDEGEE. V gave up 7 bases and J gave up 6 bases; unmatched junction bases: 17. The CDR3 is 17 residues long.

This sequence joins TRBV10-3 and TRBJ2-5; TRBD2 is a possible D gene (7 bases). Trimming took off 9 bases at V and 5 bases at J, with 16 bases between the two ends. CDR3 size: 13 residues. In germline, CDR1 is ENHRY, CDR2 SYGVKD. CDR3 DNA: TGTGCCATATCTGGCGGGGGCACGGAGACCCAGTACTTC. Translating it yields CAISGGGTETQYF.

This chain links TRBV6-5 with TRBJ2-7; D is undetermined. Germline values: CDR1 MNHEY, CDR2 SVGAGI. Trimming took 2 bases from V and 4 from J, leaving 12 bases between them. There are 14 residues in the CDR3. The CDR3: CASSYRQTGYEQYF. DNA for the CDR3: TGTGCCAGCAGTTACAGGCAAACCGGGTACGAGCAGTACTTC.

This clone was picked up a small number of times. The chain has TRBV9 and TRBJ2-1; TRBD2 is a possible D gene (6 bases). Trimming shortened V by 3 bases and J by 6 bases, and 13 bases separated the two germline ends. The germline CDR1 and CDR2 sequences are SGDLS and YYNGEE. The CDR3 length is 14 residues. The CDR3 DNA reads as TGTGCCAGCAGCGCAAGAGCGGAGGGCAATGAGCAGTTCTTC. Protein sequence: CASSARAEGNEQFF.

This clone was counted a single time. The chain combines TRBV9 with TRBJ2-3; D unresolved. There are 12 residues in the CDR3. CDR1 is SGDLS and CDR2 is YYNGEE in the germline V gene. V dropped 0 bases and J dropped 6 bases, with 5 bases sitting between them. The CDR3 DNA reads as TGTGCCAGCAGCGTAGGTTCGGATACGCAGTATTTT. Translating it yields CASSVGSDTQYF. Looking up the rest from reference TRBV9 and TRBJ2-3 gives the full variable domain: DSGVTQTPKHLITATGQRVTLRCSPRSGDLSVYWYQQSLDQGLQFLIQYYNGEERAKGNILERFSAQQFPDLHSELNLSSLELGDSALYFCASSVGSDTQYFGPGTRLTVL.

Only a few counts were recorded for this clone. The chain joins TRBV3-1 (or the pseudogene TRBV3-2) to TRBJ2-2; possible D gene TRBD2, 6 bases. The CDR3 is made up of 14 amino acids. CDR1 LGHDT and CDR2 YNNKEL come from the germline V gene (reference sequence). V lost 2 bases and J lost 4, with 8 bases in between. CDR3 in DNA: TGTGCCAGCAGCCAAAGGGGAGGCACCGGGGAGCTGTTTTTT. Residues: CASSQRGGTGELFF.

The chain employs TRBV11-3 and TRBJ2-7; TRBD2 might be the D (7 bases). Between the trimmed V and J ends, which lost 0 bases and 1 base, there was a span of 10 bases. The CDR3 contains 15 residues. Germline loops: CDR1 SGHNT, CDR2 YENEEA. DNA for the CDR3: TGTGCCAGCAGCTTAGAAGGGGGAGGGTCCTACGAGCAGTACTTC. Translating gives CASSLEGGGSYEQYF.

V is TRBV30 and J is TRBJ2-2; 8 positions match TRBD1. With 3 bases clipped from V and 5 bases from J, the junction kept 2 bases outside the gene matches. The CDR3 contains 13 residues. Germline CDR1 is GTSNPN and CDR2 is SVGIG (reference sequence). The CDR3 coding sequence is TGTGCCTGGAGCCGGACAGGGACCGGGGAGCTGTTTTTT. Protein product: CAWSRTGTGELFF.

The chain has TRBV9 and TRBJ1-2, with TRBD1 matching over 8 bases. Germline CDR1 reads SGDLS; CDR2 reads YYNGEE. The CDR3 spans 13 residues. Trimming at V came to 3 bases and at J to 7 bases, leaving 5 bases not matched to a gene. Here the CDR3 DNA reads TGTGCCAGCAGCGACAGGACAGGGCTTGGCTACACCTTC. Its translation is CASSDRTGLGYTF.

The chain employs TRBV7-9 and TRBJ1-4; D is undetermined. Germline V gene sequence: CDR1 SEHNR, CDR2 FQNEAQ (reference sequence). Trimming left V 2 bases short and J 7 bases short, with 11 bases between. This CDR3 is built from 14 residues. DNA for the CDR3: TGTGCCAGCAGCTTACTTAGTTACGGTGAAAAACTGTTTTTT. It translates to CASSLLSYGEKLFF.

The CDR3: CANGQWNAEAFF. In DNA form, the CDR3 reads TGTGCCAATGGACAGTGGAATGCTGAAGCTTTCTTT. This chain links TRBV6-5 with TRBJ1-1; D perhaps matches TRBD1 (6 bases). The CDR3 has 12 residues. Germline lookup yields CDR1 MNHEY and CDR2 SVGAGI. Trimming took 10 bases from V and 6 from J, leaving 15 bases between them.

The chain links TRBV7-9 to TRBJ1-3; 7 positions match TRBD1. The CDR3 is made up of 14 amino acids. CDR1 is SEHNR and CDR2 is FQNEAQ in the germline V gene (reference sequence). J lost 4 bases, V lost 6 bases, and 6 bases had no gene match. The CDR3 spells CASSQQGRGNTIYF. In DNA form, the CDR3 reads TGTGCCAGCAGTCAACAGGGGAGGGGAAACACCATATATTTT.

This clone was counted a few times. Here the CDR3 reads CASSAGTVQAGELFF. The CDR3 nucleotides read TGTGCCAGCAGTGCCGGGACAGTGCAGGCCGGGGAGCTGTTTTTT. The chain has TRBV5-6 and TRBJ2-2; the match to TRBD1 covers 7 bases. Losses at the gene ends were 5 bases for V and 6 bases for J; bases not matched to a gene: 10. The CDR3 loop spans 15 amino acids. Germline-derived CDR1 and CDR2 are SGHDT and YYEEEE.

Written as DNA, the CDR3 is TGTGCCAGCAGTGAAGCAGACAACGTCCCTGGGGCCAACGTCCTGACTTTC. Its translation: CASSEADNVPGANVLTF. The V and J genes are TRBV2 and TRBJ2-6; D gene uncertain. The CDR3 contains 17 residues. The germline V gene encodes CDR1 SNHLY and CDR2 FYNNEI. With 0 bases removed from V and 2 bases from J, the gap between germline ends came to 11 bases.

V is TRBV5-1 and J is TRBJ2-1, with a tentative D call TRBD1 (7 bases). CDR1 is SGHRS and CDR2 is YFSETQ in the germline V gene. V lost 0 bases and J lost 6, with 10 bases in between. The CDR3 consists of 14 residues. In nucleotides, the CDR3 is TGCGCCAGCAGCTTGGGACAGGGAGGCAATGAGCAGTTCTTC. Protein product: CASSLGQGGNEQFF.

This chain links TRBV5-1 with TRBJ1-1; a weak D match, TRBD1 (5 bases). Trimming stripped 4 bases from V and 1 base from J, with 11 bases between. The CDR3 has 14 residues. CDR1 SGHRS and CDR2 YFSETQ come from the germline V gene. CDR3 in amino acids: CASSPSGGNTEAFF. In DNA, the CDR3 is TGCGCCAGCAGCCCTTCGGGGGGGAACACTGAAGCTTTCTTT.

V and J are TRBV6-4 and TRBJ2-1; 13 bases map to TRBD2. The CDR3 contains 15 residues. Germline trimming cut 5 bases from V and 6 bases from J; bases unmatched to any gene: 4. The V gene's germline CDR1 is MRHNA and CDR2 SNTAGT. The CDR3 here is CASSFTSGRGNEQFF. CDR3 nucleotide sequence: TGTGCCAGCAGTTTCACTAGCGGGAGGGGCAATGAGCAGTTCTTC.

This clone was counted a single time. The rearrangement links TRBV30 to TRBJ1-3; TRBD1 is a possible D gene (5 bases). From germline, CDR1 is GTSNPN and CDR2 SVGIG (reference sequence). The V and J ends lost 0 bases and 0 bases respectively, with 9 bases between them. The CDR3 runs to 15 residues. CDR3 nucleotide sequence: TGTGCCTGGAGTGTAGGCCAGGGCTCTGGAAACACCATATATTTT. As protein: CAWSVGQGSGNTIYF.

As for this clone: Other DNA sequences in the sample encode the same CDR3. This rearrangement joins TRBV6-2 or TRBV6-3 to TRBJ1-1; D call uncertain. The germline gives CDR1 MNHEY, CDR2 SVGEGT. The length of the CDR3 is 13 residues. V gave up 2 bases and J gave up 1 base, with 5 bases separating them. The DNA of the CDR3 is TGTGCCAGCAGTTACACACGGAACACTGAAGCTTTCTTT. This codes for CASSYTRNTEAFF.

This clone appeared a single time. V gene TRBV7-9 combines with J gene TRBJ2-3, with 8 bases matching TRBD1. CDR3 size: 13 residues. Trimming took 5 bases from V and 5 from J; bases not matched to a gene: 3. Germline CDR1 is SEHNR and CDR2 is FQNEAQ (reference sequence). CDR3 sequence reads: CASSPGTGDTQYF. The CDR3 coding sequence is TGTGCCAGCAGCCCGGGGACAGGAGATACGCAGTATTTT. The full variable domain, rest sourced from reference TRBV7-9 and TRBJ2-3, is DTGVSQNPRHKITKRGQNVTFRCDPISEHNRLYWYRQTLGQGPEFLTYFQNEAQLEKSRLLSDRFSAERPKGSFSTLEIQRTEQGDSAMYLCASSPGTGDTQYFGPGTRLTVL.

About this clone: One end of the junction does not line up with germline, which may come from a read error. The chain uses TRBV19 and TRBJ2-7; 8 bases align to TRBD1. The CDR3 consists of 12 residues. Germline loops: CDR1 LNHDA, CDR2 SQIVND (reference sequence). The CDR3 spells CASSERQGRIDF. The CDR3 nucleotides are TGTGCCAGTAGTGAGCGACAGGGGAGGATTGACTTC. Combining the CDR3 with reference TRBV19 and TRBJ2-7 gives the whole variable domain DGGITQSPKYLFRKEGQNVTLSCEQNLNHDAMYWYRQDPGQGLRLIYYSQIVNDFQKGDIAEGYSVSREKKESFPLTVTSAQKNPTAFYLCASSERQGRIDFGPGTRLTVT.

This chain joins TRBV6-2 or TRBV6-3 and TRBJ1-5, with D perhaps TRBD1 (6 bases). Per the germline V gene, CDR1 is MNHEY and CDR2 is SVGEGT. This CDR3 contains 13 residues. V was pared by 5 bases and J by 10 bases, with 15 bases between. The CDR3 loop reads CASSTRGGLPQHF. CDR3 nucleotide sequence: TGTGCCAGCAGTACCCGGGGGGGCCTCCCCCAGCATTTT.

The CDR3, as DNA: TGTGCCACCAGTGACCCGTCAGGGTTAGGTGAGACCCAGTACTTC. This encodes CATSDPSGLGETQYF. The rearrangement uses TRBV24-1 and TRBJ2-5, with D possibly TRBD1 on 5 matching bases. The CDR3 sequence is 15 residues long. V was clipped by 4 bases and J by 5 bases, with 16 bases between them. CDR1 KGHDR and CDR2 SFDVKD come from the germline V gene.

The CDR3 DNA sequence: TGTGCCAGCAGCCCTGGGACTAGTAACTACAATGAGCAGTTCTTC. This gives the protein CASSPGTSNYNEQFF. V usage is TRBV9 and J usage is TRBJ2-1; 8 nucleotides line up with TRBD2. The CDR3 runs to 15 residues. The germline V gene has CDR1 SGDLS and CDR2 YYNGEE. The V segment lost 4 bases and the J segment 3 bases; nucleotides outside the gene matches: 6.

The genes are TRBV11-3 and TRBJ2-3; D is unclear. CDR1 is SGHNT, CDR2 YENEEA, per germline. V was clipped by 5 bases and J by 6 bases, with 9 bases between them. The CDR3 runs 12 residues. The CDR3 DNA sequence: TGTGCCAGCAGCAGCGAGGCTGATACGCAGTATTTT. It encodes CASSSEADTQYF. The whole variable domain, filled in from reference TRBV11-3 and TRBJ2-3, reads EAGVVQSPRYKIIEKKQPVAFWCNPISGHNTLYWYLQNLGQGPELLIRYENEEAVDDSQLPKDRFSAERLKGVDSTLKIQPAELGDSAVYLCASSSEADTQYFGPGTRLTVL.

The rearrangement links TRBV27 to TRBJ2-3, with D perhaps TRBD2 (6 bases). The CDR3 consists of 17 residues. The V end lost 5 bases, the J end lost 2 bases, and 20 bases lay between the germline ends. CDR1 is MNHEY and CDR2 is SMNVEV in the germline V gene (reference sequence). The CDR3: CASSLRVGRGYTDTQYF. The CDR3 DNA follows: TGTGCCAGCAGTCTGCGGGTGGGGCGGGGATACACAGATACGCAGTATTTT.

The chain employs TRBV7-3 and TRBJ2-2; the D is unclear. The CDR3 runs to 16 residues. Germline CDR1 is SGHTA and CDR2 is FQGTGA. V was shortened by 2 bases and J by 1 base, with 11 bases between the two germline ends. CDR3 in amino acids: CASSLGAQMNTGELFF. In nucleotides, the CDR3 is TGTGCCAGCAGCTTAGGAGCCCAGATGAACACCGGGGAGCTGTTTTTT.

CDR3 loop: CASSQLAGVADTQYF. CDR3 nucleotide sequence: TGTGCCAGCAGTCAACTAGCGGGAGTGGCAGATACGCAGTATTTT. V usage is TRBV27 and J usage is TRBJ2-3; the match to TRBD2 covers 11 bases. There are 15 residues in the CDR3. Germline V gene sequence: CDR1 MNHEY, CDR2 SMNVEV (reference sequence). V trimming: 5 bases; J trimming: 4 bases; junction bases outside the gene matches: 5.

This clone was detected a few times. Other nucleotide sequences from this sample produce the same CDR3. V usage is TRBV5-1 and J usage is TRBJ1-6, with D perhaps matching TRBD1 (6 bases). Trimming stripped 0 bases from V and 3 bases from J, with 10 bases between. CDR1 is SGHRS and CDR2 is YFSETQ in the germline V gene. The CDR3 covers 16 residues. The CDR3 is CASSLGDTGYNSPLHF. The CDR3 DNA is TGCGCCAGCAGCTTGGGGGACACGGGCTATAATTCACCCCTCCACTTT.

This clone was found once. The gene calls are TRBV27 and TRBJ1-2; 7 nucleotides align to TRBD1. The ends lost 0 bases at V and 7 bases at J; junction bases unmatched: 5. Germline V gene data show CDR1 as MNHEY and CDR2 as SMNVEV (reference sequence). The CDR3 spans 14 residues. CDR3 bases: TGTGCCAGCAGTTTATCGGCAGGGGGAAGTGGCTACACCTTC. It yields the protein CASSLSAGGSGYTF.

CDR3 region: CATSDSTGVGNQPQHF. In DNA, the CDR3 is TGTGCCACCAGTGATTCCACAGGGGTCGGCAATCAGCCCCAGCATTTT. The V and J genes are TRBV24-1 and TRBJ1-5, with 7 bases identical to TRBD1. V shed 2 bases, J shed 2 bases, and the junction held 5 bases outside the gene matches. The CDR3 is made up of 16 amino acids. Germline V gene sequence: CDR1 KGHDR, CDR2 SFDVKD.

The J gene is TRBJ1-2, the V gene TRBV29-1; TRBD1 agrees at 8 bases. Trimming took 2 bases from V and 6 from J; bases not matched to a gene: 5. This CDR3 has 13 residues. Germline V gives CDR1 SQVTM, CDR2 ANQGSEA. In DNA, the CDR3 is TGCAGCGTTGAATCGTACAGGGGGGATGGCTACACCTTC. Translating gives CSVESYRGDGYTF.